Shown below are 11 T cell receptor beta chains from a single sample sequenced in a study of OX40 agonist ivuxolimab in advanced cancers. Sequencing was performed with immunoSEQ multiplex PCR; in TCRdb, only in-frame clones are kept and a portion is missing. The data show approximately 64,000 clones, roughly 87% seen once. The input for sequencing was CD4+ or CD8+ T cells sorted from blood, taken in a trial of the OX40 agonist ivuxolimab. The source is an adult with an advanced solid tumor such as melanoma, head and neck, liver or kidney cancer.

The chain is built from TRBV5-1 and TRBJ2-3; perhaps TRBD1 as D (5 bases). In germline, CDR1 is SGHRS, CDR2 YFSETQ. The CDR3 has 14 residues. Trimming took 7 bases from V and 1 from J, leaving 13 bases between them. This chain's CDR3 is CASSEDTGTDTQYF. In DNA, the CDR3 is TGCGCCAGCTCTGAGGACACCGGCACAGATACGCAGTATTTT.

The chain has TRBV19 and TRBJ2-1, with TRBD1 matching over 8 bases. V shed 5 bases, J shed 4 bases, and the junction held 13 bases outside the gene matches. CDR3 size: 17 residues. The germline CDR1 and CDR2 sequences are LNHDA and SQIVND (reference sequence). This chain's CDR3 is CASSQQGAAGKYNEQFF. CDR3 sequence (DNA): TGTGCCAGTAGTCAGCAGGGGGCTGCGGGCAAGTACAATGAGCAGTTCTTC.

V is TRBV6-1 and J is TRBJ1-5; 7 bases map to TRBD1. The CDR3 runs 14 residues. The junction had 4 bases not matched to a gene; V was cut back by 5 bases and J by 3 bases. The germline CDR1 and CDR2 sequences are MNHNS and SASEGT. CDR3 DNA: TGTGCCAGCAGTACCGGGACAGTCAATCAGCCCCAGCATTTT. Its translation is CASSTGTVNQPQHF.

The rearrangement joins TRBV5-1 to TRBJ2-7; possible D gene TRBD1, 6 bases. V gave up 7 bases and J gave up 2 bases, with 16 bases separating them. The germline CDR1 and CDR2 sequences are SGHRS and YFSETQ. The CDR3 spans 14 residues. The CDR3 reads CASSLGGEAYEQYF. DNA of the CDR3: TGCGCCAGCTCCCTAGGGGGTGAAGCCTACGAGCAGTACTTC. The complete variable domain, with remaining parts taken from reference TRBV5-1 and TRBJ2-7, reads KAGVTQTPRYLIKTRGQQVTLSCSPISGHRSVSWYQQTPGQGLQFLFEYFSETQRNKGNFPGRFSGRQFSNSRSEMNVSTLELGDSALYLCASSLGGEAYEQYFGPGTRLTVT.

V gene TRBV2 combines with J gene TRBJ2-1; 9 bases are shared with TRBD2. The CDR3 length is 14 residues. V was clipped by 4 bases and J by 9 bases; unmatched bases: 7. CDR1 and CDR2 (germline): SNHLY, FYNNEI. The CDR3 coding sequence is TGTGCCAGCAGTGCCGGGACTAGCCTTCCTGAGCAGTTCTTC. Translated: CASSAGTSLPEQFF.

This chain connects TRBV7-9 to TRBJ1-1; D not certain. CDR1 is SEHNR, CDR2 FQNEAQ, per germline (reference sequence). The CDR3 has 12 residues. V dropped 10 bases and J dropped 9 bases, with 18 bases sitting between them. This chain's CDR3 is CATGREAPKAFF. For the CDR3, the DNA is TGTGCCACCGGCCGGGAGGCCCCGAAAGCTTTCTTT.

DNA of the CDR3: TGTGCCAGCAGCCTCCCGGCCGGAGGGGGCACTGAAGCTTTCTTT. It translates to CASSLPAGGGTEAFF. The chain couples TRBV5-4 to TRBJ1-1; tentatively, D is TRBD1 (6 bases). The CDR3 totals 15 residues. CDR1 and CDR2 (germline): SGHNT, YYREEE (reference sequence). The germline V and J ends were trimmed by 4 bases and 4 bases, with 17 bases remaining between them.

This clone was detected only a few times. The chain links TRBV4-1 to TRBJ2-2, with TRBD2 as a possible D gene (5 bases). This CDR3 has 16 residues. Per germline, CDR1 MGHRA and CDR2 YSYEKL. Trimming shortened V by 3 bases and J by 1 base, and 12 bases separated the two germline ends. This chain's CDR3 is CASSQRSGMNTGELFF. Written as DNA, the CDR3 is TGCGCCAGCAGCCAGAGAAGCGGCATGAACACCGGGGAGCTGTTTTTT.

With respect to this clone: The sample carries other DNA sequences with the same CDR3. This chain's CDR3 is CASSNRGGETQYF. CDR3 bases: TGTGCCAGCAGCAACCGTGGGGGAGAGACCCAGTACTTC. The V gene is TRBV9, the J gene TRBJ2-5; D could derive from TRBD1 or TRBD2 (5 bases each). The germline V and J ends were trimmed by 4 bases and 4 bases, with 11 bases remaining between them. The CDR3 loop spans 13 amino acids. Germline CDR1 reads SGDLS; CDR2 reads YYNGEE.

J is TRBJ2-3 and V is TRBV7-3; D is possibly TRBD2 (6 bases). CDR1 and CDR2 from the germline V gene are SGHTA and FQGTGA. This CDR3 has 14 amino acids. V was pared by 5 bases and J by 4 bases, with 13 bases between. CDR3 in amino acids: CASSQGLAADTQYF. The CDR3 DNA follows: TGTGCCAGCAGCCAGGGTTTAGCGGCAGATACGCAGTATTTT.

The DNA for the CDR3 is TGTGCCAGCGCGTGGCGTACCTACGAGCAGTACTTC. This gives the protein CASAWRTYEQYF. The chain has TRBV2 and TRBJ2-7, with unresolved D. The V and J ends lost 8 bases and 2 bases respectively, with 10 bases between them. This CDR3 has 12 amino acids. Germline-derived CDR1 and CDR2 are SNHLY and FYNNEI.